This TCR beta chain stems from a study of Ad26.COV2.S vaccination and SARS-CoV-2 variants. Study-wide points: Total T cell responses were possibly underestimated by TCR breadth and depth analyses. Breadth measured for non-spike TCRs was similar across vaccine and placebo recipients.

Described treatment: over 15 received Ad26.COV2.S at low or high dose, single or two shots; 5 received placebo; per-sample allocation not given. Repertoires come from day 63 after the first vaccine or placebo injection. Assay: immunoSEQ multiplex PCR; the TCRdb copy retains only in-frame clones and omits some. Of hundreds of thousands of clones listed, 89% were seen once; the top ten hold about 2.5%. Concerning this clone: The target antigen is unknown.

Germline lookup yields CDR1 SGHDN and CDR2 FVKESK. Germline trimming cut 1 base from V and 8 bases from J; bases unmatched to any gene: 5. The CDR3 covers 15 residues. The source was peripheral blood, collected in a trial of Ad26.COV2.S vaccine versus placebo. The rearrangement links TRBV14 to TRBJ1-2, with 12 nucleotides matching TRBD1. This receptor was taken from a person between 18 and 65 years old who received the Ad26.COV2.S COVID-19 vaccine or a placebo. The CDR3 coding sequence is TGTGCCAGCAGCCAAGGAGGGACAGGGGGCTTGGGCTACACCTTC. Amino acid sequence: CASSQGGTGGLGYTF.